This T cell receptor beta chain derives from a study of cytomegalovirus exposure and HLA in healthy donors. This clone has a single count. The CDR3 spans 13 residues. Trimming cost V 5 bases and J 1 base, with 4 bases left between them. CDR1 is SGDLS, CDR2 YYNGEE, per germline. It was with 60 Vbeta and 13 Jbeta primers that the PCR ran. Generated by immunoSEQ multiplex PCR, the TCRdb table keeps only in-frame clones and is missing some. The sample records 150,000 to 180,000 clones, 74% being singletons. The sequence derives from a man aged 25 to 40 in good health and CMV-seronegative. Material: PBMCs. J is TRBJ2-6 and V is TRBV9; unclear D gene. The CDR3 spells CASRQSGANVLTF. The CDR3 bases are TGTGCCAGCAGACAGTCTGGGGCCAACGTCCTGACTTTC.